Given below is one TCR beta chain in context. These data come from a study of shared clonotypes between healthy human individuals. The protocol was immunoSEQ multiplex PCR, while the TCRdb copy is restricted to in-frame clones and leaves out a portion. The sample lists 190,000 or so clones, 66% occurring once. This CDR3 is 13 amino acids long. Trimming took 7 bases from V and 2 from J, leaving 13 bases between them. Germline V lookup: CDR1 GTSNPN, CDR2 SVGIG (reference sequence). V gene TRBV30 combines with J gene TRBJ2-3, with D perhaps matching TRBD1 (5 bases). The sample was memory CD4+ T cells sorted from blood. Subset defined: CD45RA-negative fraction. The source is a man aged 25 to 45 in good health. CDR3 sequence reads: CALGLEATDTQYF. Written as DNA, the CDR3 is TGTGCCTTGGGGCTCGAGGCCACAGATACGCAGTATTTT.